This is a list of T cell receptor delta chains from one sample in a study of gamma-delta T cells after stem cell transplantation. TCRdb re-identified clones in the RT-PCR reads via CATT. The sample holds 2,200 or so delta-chain clones, 3.8% seen once. The sample consisted of gamma-delta T cells. These receptors originate from a human donor. It is not recorded whose cells these are; they may come from a transplant donor. CDR3s include the opening cysteine and the closing phenylalanine or tryptophan. D genes are given only for firm matches. Not all rows give a size; the values are once, few, many and, for expanded clones, a class.

j_gene: TRDJ1; abundance: medium-sized; d_gene: TRDD3; v_gene: TRDV2; CDR3aa: CACDALLGDEYTDKPIF; CDR3nt: TGTGCCTGTGACGCCCTACTGGGGGATGAGTACACCGATAAACCCATCTTT
j_gene: TRDJ1; abundance: medium-sized; d_gene: .; v_gene: TRDV1; CDR3aa: CALGDRLPTVLGGPYTDKLIF; CDR3nt: TGTGCTCTTGGGGACAGACTTCCTACGGTTCTGGGGGGCCCGTACACCGATAAACTCATCTTT
j_gene: TRDJ1; abundance: large; d_gene: .; v_gene: TRDV3; CDR3aa: CASVYLPKPDWGTVYTDKLIF; CDR3nt: TGTGCCTCTGTCTACCTTCCTAAACCGGACTGGGGGACCGTGTACACCGATAAACTCATCTTT
j_gene: TRDJ2; abundance: medium-sized; d_gene: TRDD3; v_gene: TRDV2; CDR3aa: CACDTAGGTPAQLFF; CDR3nt: TGTGCCTGTGACACCGCTGGGGGAACTCCAGCACAACTCTTCTTT
j_gene: TRDJ1; abundance: medium-sized; d_gene: TRDD3; v_gene: TRDV2; CDR3aa: CACGGLGVLPSHTDKLIF; CDR3nt: TGTGCCTGTGGAGGTCTGGGGGTACTACCGAGCCACACCGATAAACTCATCTTT
j_gene: TRDJ1; abundance: medium-sized; d_gene: TRDD3; v_gene: TRDV2; CDR3aa: CACDAILGDTHGDTDKLIF; CDR3nt: TGTGCCTGTGACGCTATACTGGGGGATACGCACGGGGACACCGATAAACTCATCTTT
j_gene: TRDJ1; abundance: medium-sized; d_gene: TRDD3; v_gene: TRDV2; CDR3aa: CACDTVGGYDKLIF; CDR3nt: TGTGCCTGTGACACCGTCGGGGGATACGATAAACTCATCTTT
j_gene: TRDJ3; abundance: medium-sized; d_gene: .; v_gene: TRDV2; CDR3aa: CACDTPFRPGESSWDTRQMFF; CDR3nt: TGTGCCTGTGACACCCCTTTTAGGCCTGGGGAGAGCTCCTGGGACACCCGACAGATGTTTTTC
j_gene: TRDJ1; abundance: .; d_gene: TRDD3; v_gene: TRDV2; CDR3aa: CACDPLGDTRDKLIF; CDR3nt: TGTGCCTGTGATCCACTGGGGGATACGCGCGATAAACTCATCTTT
j_gene: TRDJ1; abundance: .; d_gene: TRDD3; v_gene: TRDV1; CDR3aa: CALGEHSYGTGGYGTDKLIF; CDR3nt: TGTGCTCTTGGGGAACACTCCTACGGAACTGGGGGATACGGTACCGATAAACTCATCTTT
j_gene: TRDJ1; abundance: few; d_gene: TRDD3; v_gene: TRDV3; CDR3aa: CAYARTGALGDTLQADKLIF; CDR3nt: TGTGCCTACGCCCGCACGGGTGCGCTGGGGGATACGCTCCAGGCCGATAAACTCATCTTT
j_gene: TRDJ1; abundance: medium-sized; d_gene: TRDD3; v_gene: TRDV2; CDR3aa: CACDTLLGTQYTDKLIF; CDR3nt: TGTGCCTGTGACACCTTACTGGGGACTCAGTACACCGATAAACTCATCTTT
j_gene: TRDJ1; abundance: .; d_gene: TRDD3; v_gene: TRDV1; CDR3aa: CALGEEPDVLGDTLFLFGDTDKLIF; CDR3nt: TGTGCTCTTGGGGAGGAACCCGACGTACTGGGGGATACATTATTCCTGTTTGGGGACACCGATAAACTCATCTTT
j_gene: TRDJ1; abundance: large; d_gene: TRDD3; v_gene: TRDV2; CDR3aa: CACDTILGDRGYTDKLIF; CDR3nt: TGTGCCTGTGACACGATACTGGGGGATAGAGGGTACACCGATAAACTCATCTTT
j_gene: TRDJ1; abundance: medium-sized; d_gene: TRDD3; v_gene: TRDV2; CDR3aa: CACGELGGPYTDKLIF; CDR3nt: TGTGCCTGTGGGGAACTGGGGGGGCCGTACACCGATAAACTCATCTTT
j_gene: TRDJ1; abundance: medium-sized; d_gene: .; v_gene: TRDV2; CDR3aa: CACDTLTVHRVITDKLIF; CDR3nt: TGTGCCTGTGACACGCTTACAGTTCATCGGGTCATCACCGATAAACTCATCTTT
j_gene: TRDJ1; abundance: medium-sized; d_gene: .; v_gene: TRDV2; CDR3aa: CACDTVGAAVGLDKLIF; CDR3nt: TGTGCCTGTGACACCGTGGGGGCTGCGGTGGGGCTGGATAAACTCATCTTT
j_gene: TRDJ1; abundance: medium-sized; d_gene: TRDD3; v_gene: TRDV2; CDR3aa: CACEGLSAGWGTITDRLIF; CDR3nt: TGTGCCTGTGAAGGCCTCTCGGCGGGCTGGGGGACAATCACCGATAGACTCATCTTT
j_gene: TRDJ3; abundance: medium-sized; d_gene: TRDD3; v_gene: TRDV2; CDR3aa: CACDTGDWGIQRVSWDTRQMFF; CDR3nt: TGTGCCTGTGACACCGGGGACTGGGGGATACAGAGGGTCTCCTGGGACACCCGACAGATGTTTTTC
j_gene: TRDJ1; abundance: few; d_gene: TRDD3; v_gene: TRDV1; CDR3aa: CALGEIDYFGLGDSPHYTDKLIF; CDR3nt: TGTGCTCTTGGGGAAATCGACTACTTTGGGCTGGGGGATAGTCCCCATTACACCGATAAACTCATCTTT
j_gene: TRDJ1; abundance: few; d_gene: .; v_gene: TRDV2; CDR3aa: CACDTGGHPYTDKFIF; CDR3nt: TGTGCCTGTGACACCGGAGGTCATCCGTACACCGATAAATTCATCTTT
j_gene: TRDJ1; abundance: medium-sized; d_gene: TRDD3; v_gene: TRDV2; CDR3aa: CACDSVGRTGGYDTDKLIF; CDR3nt: TGTGCCTGTGACAGTGTGGGACGTACTGGGGGATACGACACCGATAAACTCATCTTT
j_gene: TRDJ1; abundance: medium-sized; d_gene: TRDD3; v_gene: TRDV2; CDR3aa: CARDTVDYGGYAGTDKLIF; CDR3nt: TGTGCCCGTGACACCGTTGACTACGGGGGATACGCGGGCACCGATAAACTCATCTTT
j_gene: TRDJ3; abundance: few; d_gene: TRDD3; v_gene: TRDV2; CDR3aa: CACDNLSAGGMSSWDTRQMFF; CDR3nt: TGTGCCTGTGACAACCTGTCGGCTGGGGGAATGAGCTCCTGGGACACCCGACAGATGTTTTTC
j_gene: TRDJ1; abundance: medium-sized; d_gene: TRDD3; v_gene: TRDV2; CDR3aa: CACDTVGGGYDKLIF; CDR3nt: TGTGCCTGTGACACCGTTGGTGGGGGATACGACAAACTCATCTTT
j_gene: TRDJ1; abundance: medium-sized; d_gene: TRDD3; v_gene: TRDV2; CDR3aa: CACDTVESQKLGDTDKLIF; CDR3nt: TGTGCCTGTGACACCGTAGAGTCACAAAAACTGGGGGATACCGATAAACTCATCTTT
j_gene: TRDJ1; abundance: medium-sized; d_gene: TRDD3; v_gene: TRDV2; CDR3aa: CACDTLAGGEYTDKLIF; CDR3nt: TGTGCCTGTGACACCCTGGCTGGGGGAGAGTACACCGATAAACTCATCTTT
j_gene: TRDJ1; abundance: few; d_gene: .; v_gene: TRDV1; CDR3aa: CALGELEGLPLVAWRIPADKLIF; CDR3nt: TGTGCTCTTGGGGAACTCGAGGGACTTCCCCTAGTTGCCTGGAGGATACCGGCCGATAAACTCATCTTT
j_gene: TRDJ1; abundance: medium-sized; d_gene: TRDD3; v_gene: TRDV2; CDR3aa: CACDTVLGDTSYTDKLIF; CDR3nt: TGTGCCTGTGACACCGTACTGGGGGATACATCCTACACCGATAAACTCATCTTT
j_gene: TRDJ1; abundance: few; d_gene: TRDD3; v_gene: TRDV2; CDR3aa: CACDTLHRTGGPYTDKLIF; CDR3nt: TGTGCCTGTGACACCCTTCATCGTACTGGGGGCCCCTACACCGATAAACTCATCTTT
j_gene: TRDJ1; abundance: .; d_gene: TRDD3; v_gene: TRDV2; CDR3aa: CACDSLGDTRTDKLIF; CDR3nt: TGTGCCTGTGACTCGCTGGGGGATACGAGAACCGATAAACTCATCTTT